This T cell receptor (beta chain) was sequenced for a study of T cell repertoires in cytomegalovirus infection. TCRdb fed the reads into MiXCR, producing one record per CDR3 protein. The table shows a few hundred thousand distinct CDR3 sequences, with approximately 17% occurring only once. V was trimmed by 1 base and J by 4 bases, leaving 10 bases between them. This CDR3 is 14 amino acids long. Germline CDR1 SEHNR, CDR2 FQNEAQ (reference sequence). This clonotype has ten or more counts. The source is a human donor in good health (CMV status not recorded). Some clones in this sample may be carry-over from other donors' samples. The V and J genes are TRBV7-9 and TRBJ1-2; D remains ambiguous. Sample: CD8+ T cells from PBMCs. CDR3 sequence (DNA): TGTGCCAGCAGCTTAGTGGACGGACGCTATGGCTACACCTTC. It translates to CASSLVDGRYGYTF.